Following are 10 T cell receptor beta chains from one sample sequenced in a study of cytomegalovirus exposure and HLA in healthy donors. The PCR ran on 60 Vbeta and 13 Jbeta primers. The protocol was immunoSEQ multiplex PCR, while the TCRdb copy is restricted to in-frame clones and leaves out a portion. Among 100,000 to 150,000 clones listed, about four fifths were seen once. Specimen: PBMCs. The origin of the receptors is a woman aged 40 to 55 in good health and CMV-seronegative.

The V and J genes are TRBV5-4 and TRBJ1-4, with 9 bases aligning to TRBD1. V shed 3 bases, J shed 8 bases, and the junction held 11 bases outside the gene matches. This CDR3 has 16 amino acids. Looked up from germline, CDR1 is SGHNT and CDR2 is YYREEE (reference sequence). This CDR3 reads CASSSGNRDREEKLFF. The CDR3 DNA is TGTGCCAGCAGCTCTGGGAACCGGGACAGGGAGGAAAAACTGTTTTTT. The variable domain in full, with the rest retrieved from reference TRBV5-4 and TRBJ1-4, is ETGVTQSPTHLIKTRGQQVTLRCSSQSGHNTVSWYQQALGQGPQFIFQYYREEENGRGNFPPRFSGLQFPNYSSELNVNALELDDSALYLCASSSGNRDREEKLFFGSGTQLSVL.

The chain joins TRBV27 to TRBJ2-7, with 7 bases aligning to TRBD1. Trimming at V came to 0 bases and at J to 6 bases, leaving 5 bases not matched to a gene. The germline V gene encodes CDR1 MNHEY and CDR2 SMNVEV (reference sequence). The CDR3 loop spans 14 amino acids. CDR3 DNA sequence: TGTGCCAGCAGTTTATCTTCCTCAGGGGGCGAGCAGTACTTC. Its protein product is CASSLSSSGGEQYF.

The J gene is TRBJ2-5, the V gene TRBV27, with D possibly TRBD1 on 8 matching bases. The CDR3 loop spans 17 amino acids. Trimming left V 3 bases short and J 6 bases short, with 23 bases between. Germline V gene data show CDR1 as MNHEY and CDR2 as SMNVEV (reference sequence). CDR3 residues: CASSFVQGGPSKKTQYF. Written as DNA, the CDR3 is TGTGCCAGCAGTTTTGTACAGGGGGGGCCTTCCAAGAAGACCCAGTACTTC.

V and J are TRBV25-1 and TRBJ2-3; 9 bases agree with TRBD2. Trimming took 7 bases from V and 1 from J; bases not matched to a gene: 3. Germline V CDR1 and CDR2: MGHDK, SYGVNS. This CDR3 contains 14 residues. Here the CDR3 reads CASTIAGGTDTQYF. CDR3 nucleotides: TGTGCCAGCACCATAGCGGGGGGCACAGATACGCAGTATTTT.

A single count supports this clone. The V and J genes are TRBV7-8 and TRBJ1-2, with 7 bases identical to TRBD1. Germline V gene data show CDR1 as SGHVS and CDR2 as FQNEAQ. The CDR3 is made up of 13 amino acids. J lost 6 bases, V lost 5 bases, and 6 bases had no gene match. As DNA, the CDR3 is TGTGCCAGCAGCCCTGACAGGGAACATGGCTACACCTTC. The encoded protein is CASSPDREHGYTF.

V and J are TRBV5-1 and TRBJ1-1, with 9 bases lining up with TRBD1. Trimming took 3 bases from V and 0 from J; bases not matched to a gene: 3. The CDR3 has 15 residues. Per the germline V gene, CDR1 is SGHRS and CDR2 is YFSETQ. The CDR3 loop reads CASSSGQGLNTEAFF. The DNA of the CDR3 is TGCGCCAGCAGCTCCGGACAGGGGCTGAACACTGAAGCTTTCTTT.

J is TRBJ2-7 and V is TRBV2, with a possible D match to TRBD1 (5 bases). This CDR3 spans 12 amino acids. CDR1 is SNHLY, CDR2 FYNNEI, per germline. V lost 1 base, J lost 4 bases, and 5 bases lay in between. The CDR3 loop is CASSEEGYEQYF. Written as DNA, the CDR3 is TGTGCCAGCAGTGAAGAGGGGTACGAGCAGTACTTC. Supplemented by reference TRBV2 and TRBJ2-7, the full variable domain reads EPEVTQTPSHQVTQMGQEVILRCVPISNHLYFYWYRQILGQKVEFLVSFYNNEISEKSEIFDDQFSVERPDGSNFTLKIRSTKLEDSAMYFCASSEEGYEQYFGPGTRLTVT.

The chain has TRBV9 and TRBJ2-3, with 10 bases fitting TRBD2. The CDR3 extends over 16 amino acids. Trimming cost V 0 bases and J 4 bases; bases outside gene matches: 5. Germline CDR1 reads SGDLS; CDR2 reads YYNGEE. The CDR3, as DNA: TGTGCCAGCAGCGTAGAAGCGGGGGGGCTTGCAGATACGCAGTATTTT. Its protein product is CASSVEAGGLADTQYF.

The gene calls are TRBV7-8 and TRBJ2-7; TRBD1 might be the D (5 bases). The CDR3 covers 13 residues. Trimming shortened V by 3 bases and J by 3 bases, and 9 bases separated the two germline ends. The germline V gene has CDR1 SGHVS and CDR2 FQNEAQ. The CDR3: CASSFTGYYEQYF. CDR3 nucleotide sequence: TGTGCCAGCAGCTTTACAGGCTACTACGAGCAGTACTTC.

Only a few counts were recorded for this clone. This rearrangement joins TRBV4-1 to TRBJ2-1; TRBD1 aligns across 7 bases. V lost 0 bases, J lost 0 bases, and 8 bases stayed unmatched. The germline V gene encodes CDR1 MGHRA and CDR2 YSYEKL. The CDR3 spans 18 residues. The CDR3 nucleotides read TGCGCCAGCAGCCAAGATATCGCGACAGGGAGCTCCTACAATGAGCAGTTCTTC. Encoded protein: CASSQDIATGSSYNEQFF.